The 31 T cell receptor beta chains below come from one sample, sequenced in a study of blood T cell repertoires in COVID-19. Clones were sequenced by immunoSEQ multiplex PCR, and TCRdb holds only the in-frame ones, with some missing. The sample includes approximately 49,000 clones, 65% to 85% of them seen just once. Sequencing was carried out using peripheral blood. The receptors shown here come from a man aged 50 to 60 with acute or convalescent COVID-19.

This chain uses TRBV27 with TRBJ1-1; 7 nucleotides align to TRBD1. The V gene's germline CDR1 is MNHEY and CDR2 SMNVEV (reference sequence). This CDR3 has 14 residues. With V trimmed by 10 bases and J by 1 base, 9 bases remained unmatched. The CDR3 protein is CAIKRDRANTEAFF. CDR3 coding DNA: TGTGCCATCAAGCGCGACAGGGCGAACACTGAAGCTTTCTTT.

The rearrangement links TRBV6-5 to TRBJ2-7; D call uncertain. The germline CDR1 and CDR2 sequences are MNHEY and SVGAGI. This CDR3 region has 14 residues. V lost 7 bases and J lost 0, with 13 bases in between. The CDR3: CASIPYPGSYEQYF. The CDR3 bases are TGTGCCAGCATTCCCTACCCGGGCTCCTACGAGCAGTACTTC.

This clone occurred a few times. The chain carries TRBV18 and TRBJ1-2; 8 bases map to TRBD1. The length of the CDR3 is 14 residues. With 3 bases clipped from V and 7 bases from J, the junction kept 7 bases outside the gene matches. Germline assignment: CDR1 KGHSH and CDR2 LQKENI. The CDR3 DNA sequence: TGTGCCAGCTCACCGCGGCAGGGGGCAGGTGGCTACACCTTC. This sequence encodes CASSPRQGAGGYTF.

This sequence joins TRBV7-7 and TRBJ2-2; 9 bases line up with TRBD2. The germline V gene has CDR1 SSHAT and CDR2 FNYEAQ (reference sequence). The V gene end was trimmed by 5 bases and the J gene end by 1 base; junction bases not matched to a gene: 5. CDR3 length: 16 amino acids. For the CDR3, the DNA is TGTGCCAGCAGCCATACTAGCGGGCTGAACACCGGGGAGCTGTTTTTT. Translating gives CASSHTSGLNTGELFF.

V gene TRBV5-1 combines with J gene TRBJ2-1, with 10 bases that match TRBD2. V lost 0 bases, J lost 7 bases, and 13 bases stayed unmatched. Germline V gene sequence: CDR1 SGHRS, CDR2 YFSETQ. The CDR3 spans 18 residues. The CDR3 here is CASSLGFASGRSINEQFF. In DNA form, the CDR3 reads TGCGCCAGCAGCTTGGGGTTCGCTAGCGGGAGAAGTATTAATGAGCAGTTCTTC.

The chain joins TRBV7-9 to TRBJ1-2; 7 nucleotides agree with TRBD1. V lost 5 bases to trimming and J lost 8 bases; unmatched junction nucleotides: 2. Per germline, CDR1 SEHNR and CDR2 FQNEAQ (reference sequence). The CDR3 extends over 11 amino acids. In DNA form, the CDR3 reads TGTGCCAGCAGCCCGGACAGGGGCTACACCTTC. Translating it yields CASSPDRGYTF.

This clone was detected once. The genes are TRBV6-2 or TRBV6-3 and TRBJ2-5, with 8 bases that match TRBD2. The germline gives CDR1 MNHEY, CDR2 SVGEGT. The V segment lost 4 bases and the J segment 6 bases; nucleotides outside the gene matches: 10. This CDR3 comprises 15 residues. CDR3 residues: CASSSFGGAMKTQYF. In nucleotides, the CDR3 is TGTGCCAGCAGTTCGTTCGGGGGGGCCATGAAGACCCAGTACTTC.

The chain employs TRBV9 and TRBJ2-1; 8 bases are shared with TRBD1. Germline loops: CDR1 SGDLS, CDR2 YYNGEE. CDR3 length: 15 residues. The trim removed 5 bases at V and 3 bases at J, leaving 7 bases unmatched. CDR3 nucleotides: TGTGCCAGCAGTGGACAGGGAAATATCTACAATGAGCAGTTCTTC. Translated, it gives CASSGQGNIYNEQFF.

The V and J genes are TRBV11-3 and TRBJ2-3; D possibly corresponds to TRBD2 (6 bases). The V end was cut by 4 bases, the J end by 6 bases, with 17 bases between. The V gene's germline CDR1 is SGHNT and CDR2 YENEEA. The CDR3 covers 15 residues. The CDR3 protein is CASSSGGDGIDTQYF. The CDR3 bases are TGTGCCAGCAGCTCCGGCGGGGACGGGATTGATACGCAGTATTTT.

This clone was detected once. This chain joins TRBV2 and TRBJ2-2, with 10 bases fitting TRBD2. V shed 7 bases, J shed 3 bases, and the junction held 11 bases outside the gene matches. Germline V gene data show CDR1 as SNHLY and CDR2 as FYNNEI. The length of the CDR3 is 17 residues. CDR3 residues: CASIKSSGSRYTGELFF. The CDR3 DNA reads as TGTGCCAGCATAAAGTCTAGCGGGAGTCGATACACCGGGGAGCTGTTTTTT.

The gene calls are TRBV3-1 (or the pseudogene TRBV3-2) and TRBJ1-6; TRBD1 agrees at 7 bases. Germline V gene data show CDR1 as LGHDT and CDR2 as YNNKEL (reference sequence). The V and J ends lost 7 bases and 5 bases, in that order; junction bases with no gene match: 8. The CDR3 spans 15 residues. The CDR3 sequence: CASTRGQANNSPLHF. The CDR3 coding sequence is TGTGCCAGCACCCGAGGACAGGCAAATAATTCACCCCTCCACTTT.

V and J are TRBV28 and TRBJ1-3, with D perhaps TRBD1 (6 bases). The V and J ends lost 6 bases and 0 bases respectively, with 15 bases between them. The CDR3 has 16 amino acids. Germline CDR1 reads MDHEN; CDR2 reads SYDVKM. The chain's CDR3 is CASRSQGPSSGNTIYF. CDR3 DNA: TGTGCCAGCAGGTCACAGGGACCAAGCTCTGGAAACACCATATATTTT.

The CDR3 sequence is CATSAGGGMTDTQYF. The CDR3 DNA sequence: TGTGCCACCAGCGCAGGGGGCGGTATGACAGATACGCAGTATTTT. V is TRBV24-1 and J is TRBJ2-3, with 8 bases identical to TRBD1. CDR1 and CDR2 from the germline V gene are KGHDR and SFDVKD. V was clipped by 7 bases and J by 3 bases; unmatched bases: 8. CDR3 length: 15 residues.

V usage is TRBV19 and J usage is TRBJ1-2; weak D call: TRBD1 (6 bases). The CDR3 runs to 13 residues. The germline CDR1 and CDR2 sequences are LNHDA and SQIVND (reference sequence). Trimming took 6 bases from V and 6 from J, leaving 14 bases between them. The CDR3 region has the DNA TGTGCCAGTAGAGACAGGTGGGGAGATGGCTACACCTTC. Translation gives CASRDRWGDGYTF. The full variable domain, in which reference TRBV19 and TRBJ1-2 provide the parts outside the CDR3, is DGGITQSPKYLFRKEGQNVTLSCEQNLNHDAMYWYRQDPGQGLRLIYYSQIVNDFQKGDIAEGYSVSREKKESFPLTVTSAQKNPTAFYLCASRDRWGDGYTFGSGTRLTVV.

DNA for the CDR3: TGTGCCACCAGCATGAAGGGGTGGTATGGCTACACCTTC. Translated: CATSMKGWYGYTF. J is TRBJ1-2 and V is TRBV15; possible D gene TRBD1, 5 bases. Trimming took off 4 bases at V and 5 bases at J, with 11 bases between the two ends. This CDR3 comprises 13 residues. Germline V gives CDR1 LNHNV, CDR2 YYDKDF (reference sequence).

This chain joins TRBV28 and TRBJ1-2, with D possibly matching TRBD1 (5 bases). CDR3 length: 15 residues. V shed 6 bases and J shed 8 bases, with 22 bases lying between them. The germline V gene has CDR1 MDHEN and CDR2 SYDVKM. In DNA, the CDR3 is TGTGCCAGCAGGTTACGGGAGGGGTTTAGGTTCGGCTACACCTTC. Translating it yields CASRLREGFRFGYTF.

The chain couples TRBV6-2 or TRBV6-3 to TRBJ2-1; D may be TRBD1 (6 bases). CDR3 length: 14 residues. Looked up from germline, CDR1 is MNHEY and CDR2 is SVGEGT. V was cut by 6 bases and J by 3 bases, with 12 bases left in between. The CDR3 reads CASSEADSYNEQFF. CDR3 in DNA: TGTGCCAGCAGCGAAGCGGACAGCTACAATGAGCAGTTCTTC.

This clone has more than one count but fewer than ten. V usage is TRBV11-2 and J usage is TRBJ1-3; D uncertain. This CDR3 is built from 16 residues. Deletions cut 5 bases from V and 2 bases from J, with 16 bases between. CDR1 and CDR2 from the germline V gene are SGHAT and FQNNGV. For the CDR3, the DNA is TGTGCCAGCAGCAGCAAAGCCTCACCCCCTGGAAACACCATATATTTT. Its protein is CASSSKASPPGNTIYF.

CDR3 in DNA: TGTGCCAGCTCACCTGGACAGCTTAGCACAGATACGCAGTATTTT. As protein: CASSPGQLSTDTQYF. The V call is TRBV18, the J call TRBJ2-3; the D gene is possibly TRBD1 (6 bases). This CDR3 comprises 15 residues. CDR1 is KGHSH and CDR2 is LQKENI in the germline V gene. The V and J ends lost 3 bases and 0 bases respectively, with 10 bases between them.

The V call is TRBV4-1, the J call TRBJ1-1; no reliable D call. V gave up 7 bases and J gave up 3 bases, with 18 bases separating them. The CDR3 has 15 amino acids. In germline, CDR1 is MGHRA, CDR2 YSYEKL. This CDR3 reads CASTEEGRPYTEAFF. The CDR3 nucleotides read TGCGCCAGCACGGAAGAGGGCAGACCCTACACTGAAGCTTTCTTT.

This chain uses TRBV29-1 with TRBJ1-1, with D perhaps matching TRBD1 (6 bases). CDR1 is SQVTM, CDR2 ANQGSEA, per germline. CDR3 length: 13 amino acids. Trimming took off 7 bases at V and 1 base at J, with 13 bases between the two ends. CDR3 loop: CSAPGHQNTEAFF. The CDR3 DNA is TGCAGCGCTCCGGGACACCAGAACACTGAAGCTTTCTTT.

This rearrangement joins TRBV11-2 to TRBJ1-3; maybe TRBD1 (6 bases). This CDR3 region has 15 residues. The V and J ends lost 5 bases and 2 bases respectively, with 13 bases between them. CDR1 SGHAT and CDR2 FQNNGV come from the germline V gene. In nucleotides, the CDR3 is TGTGCCAGCAGCGCGGACTCAGGGGCTGGAAACACCATATATTTT. Amino acids: CASSADSGAGNTIYF.

The chain couples TRBV7-2 to TRBJ2-7; TRBD1 agrees at 9 bases. V trimming: 4 bases; J trimming: 3 bases; junction bases outside the gene matches: 10. CDR3 size: 16 residues. In germline, CDR1 is SGHTA, CDR2 FQGNSA. This chain's CDR3 is CASSSPTGTGNYEQYF. The CDR3 nucleotides read TGTGCCAGCAGCTCCCCCACGGGGACAGGGAACTACGAGCAGTACTTC.

The chain recombines TRBV5-1 with TRBJ2-1; 7 bases are shared with TRBD2. There are 16 residues in the CDR3. V gave up 0 bases and J gave up 3 bases; unmatched junction bases: 6. Germline values: CDR1 SGHRS, CDR2 YFSETQ. Here the CDR3 reads CASSLAQVAGYNEQFF. The CDR3 region has the DNA TGCGCCAGCAGCTTGGCCCAAGTAGCGGGCTACAATGAGCAGTTCTTC. Full variable domain (missing parts from reference TRBV5-1 and TRBJ2-1): KAGVTQTPRYLIKTRGQQVTLSCSPISGHRSVSWYQQTPGQGLQFLFEYFSETQRNKGNFPGRFSGRQFSNSRSEMNVSTLELGDSALYLCASSLAQVAGYNEQFFGPGTRLTVL.

This chain joins TRBV9 and TRBJ2-3; 14 bases are shared with TRBD2. Trimming removed 5 bases from V and 6 bases from J; junction bases left unmatched: 8. This CDR3 has 16 residues. CDR1 and CDR2 from the germline V gene are SGDLS and YYNGEE. CDR3 amino acids: CASRLGTSGSMDTQYF. The CDR3 DNA sequence: TGTGCCAGCAGGCTTGGGACTAGCGGGAGTATGGATACGCAGTATTTT.

The CDR3 loop reads CASSAQTGWGNEKLFF. In nucleotides, the CDR3 is TGTGCCAGCAGCGCCCAAACAGGGTGGGGCAATGAAAAACTGTTTTTT. The J gene is TRBJ1-4, the V gene TRBV5-6, with D perhaps TRBD1 (6 bases). CDR1 and CDR2 (germline): SGHDT, YYEEEE. CDR3 length: 16 amino acids. V lost 4 bases, J lost 5 bases, and 18 bases lay in between.

CDR3 loop: CASSQDPGLASYEQYF. CDR3 in DNA: TGTGCCAGCAGCCAAGATCCGGGACTAGCCTCCTACGAGCAGTACTTC. V gene TRBV7-2 combines with J gene TRBJ2-7, with 9 nucleotides matching TRBD2. This CDR3 contains 16 residues. With V trimmed by 5 bases and J by 0 bases, 8 bases remained unmatched. In germline, CDR1 is SGHTA, CDR2 FQGNSA.

The V gene is TRBV5-1, the J gene TRBJ2-7, with D possibly being TRBD1 (6 bases). Trimming removed 3 bases at V and 5 bases at J, with 18 bases between. CDR3 length equals 15 residues. CDR1 is SGHRS, CDR2 YFSETQ, per germline. In nucleotides, the CDR3 is TGCGCCAGCAGCTCAGCCGGGACATGGGACCACGAGCAGTACTTC. Residues: CASSSAGTWDHEQYF.

V gene TRBV5-6 combines with J gene TRBJ2-7; D gene ambiguous. V lost 3 bases and J 2 bases, leaving 6 bases between the germline ends. This CDR3 contains 12 residues. Germline V gives CDR1 SGHDT, CDR2 YYEEEE. The CDR3 DNA reads TGTGCCAGCAGCTCAAGAGCCTACGAGCAGTACTTC. Its protein is CASSSRAYEQYF. Supplemented by reference TRBV5-6 and TRBJ2-7, the full variable domain reads DAGVTQSPTHLIKTRGQQVTLRCSPKSGHDTVSWYQQALGQGPQFIFQYYEEEERQRGNFPDRFSGHQFPNYSSELNVNALLLGDSALYLCASSSRAYEQYFGPGTRLTVT.

The chain has TRBV7-7 and TRBJ2-3; weak D call: TRBD2 (5 bases). V lost 5 bases to trimming and J lost 2 bases, with 11 bases between them. Germline CDR1 reads SSHAT; CDR2 reads FNYEAQ (reference sequence). The CDR3 sequence is 14 residues long. CDR3 in DNA: TGTGCCAGCAGCCCCGGGGTGGACACAGATACGCAGTATTTT. It specifies CASSPGVDTDTQYF.

The table lists this clone with a few counts. The rearrangement uses TRBV30 and TRBJ1-5; TRBD1 agrees at 7 bases. Trimming removed 0 bases from V and 6 bases from J; junction bases left unmatched: 8. The CDR3 has 15 amino acids. Germline loops: CDR1 GTSNPN, CDR2 SVGIG (reference sequence). CDR3 coding DNA: TGTGCCTGGAGTGTACAAAGGGGGCGATCTCAGCCCCAGCATTTT. Translating gives CAWSVQRGRSQPQHF.